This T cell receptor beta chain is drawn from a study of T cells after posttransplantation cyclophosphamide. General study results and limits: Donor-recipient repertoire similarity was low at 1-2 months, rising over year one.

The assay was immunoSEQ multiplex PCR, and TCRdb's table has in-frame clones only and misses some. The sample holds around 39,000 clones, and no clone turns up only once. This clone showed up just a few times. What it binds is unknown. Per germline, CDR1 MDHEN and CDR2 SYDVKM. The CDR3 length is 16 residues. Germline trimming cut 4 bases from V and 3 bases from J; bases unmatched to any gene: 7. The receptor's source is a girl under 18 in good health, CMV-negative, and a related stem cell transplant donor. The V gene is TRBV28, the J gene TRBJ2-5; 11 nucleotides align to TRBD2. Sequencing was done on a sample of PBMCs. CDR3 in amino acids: CASSSPGTSGKETQYF. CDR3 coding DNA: TGTGCCAGCAGTTCGCCAGGGACTAGCGGTAAAGAGACCCAGTACTTC.